Presented here are 9 T cell receptor beta chains from one specimen sequenced in a study of T cells after yellow fever vaccination. TCRdb reanalysed the 5' RACE reads using MiXCR and keeps one entry per CDR3 protein. The data hold approximately 510,000 distinct CDR3 sequences, with roughly a fifth observed a single time. Source: PBMCs, taken about 20 days after the first yellow fever vaccination. The receptors stem from a man younger than 30 who received the YFV17D yellow fever vaccine.

The rearrangement joins TRBV2 to TRBJ2-7; D gene ambiguous. Germline V CDR1 and CDR2: SNHLY, FYNNEI. The CDR3 covers 14 residues. Deletions cut 3 bases from V and 2 bases from J, with 11 bases between. The DNA for the CDR3 is TGTGCCAGCAGTGAGGCCGCAGCCACCTACGAGCAGTACTTC. Amino acids: CASSEAAATYEQYF.

This clonotype has more than one count but fewer than ten. The V call is TRBV7-7, the J call TRBJ2-5; weak D call: TRBD1 (6 bases). Germline CDR1 is SSHAT and CDR2 is FNYEAQ (reference sequence). Trimming left V 5 bases short and J 5 bases short, with 12 bases between. CDR3 size: 13 residues. The CDR3, as DNA: TGTGCCAGCAGCATGCGACAGGTGGAGACCCAGTACTTC. Translation: CASSMRQVETQYF.

The V call is TRBV3-1, the J call TRBJ2-7; D possibly corresponds to TRBD2 (5 bases). V dropped 2 bases and J dropped 4 bases, with 15 bases sitting between them. Germline CDR1 LGHDT, CDR2 YNNKEL (reference sequence). The CDR3 has 15 residues. The DNA for the CDR3 is TGTGCCAGCAGCCAACATGTCGACGGGGAATACGAGCAGTACTTC. Its translation: CASSQHVDGEYEQYF.

V and J are TRBV7-9 and TRBJ1-2, with D uncertain. Germline assignment: CDR1 SEHNR and CDR2 FQNEAQ (reference sequence). The CDR3 is made up of 14 amino acids. V lost 5 bases to trimming and J lost 4 bases, with 14 bases between them. CDR3 sequence reads: CASSPGEGGYGYTF. CDR3 sequence (DNA): TGTGCCAGCAGCCCCGGGGAGGGCGGCTATGGCTACACCTTC.

The rearrangement uses TRBV6-5 and TRBJ1-2; no definite D call. The germline V gene encodes CDR1 MNHEY and CDR2 SVGAGI. V was pared by 2 bases and J by 4 bases, with 8 bases between. The CDR3 loop spans 13 amino acids. The CDR3 DNA sequence: TGTGCCAGCAGTTACGGCGGTTTCTATGGCTACACCTTC. Protein sequence: CASSYGGFYGYTF.

This clonotype was found a few times. The chain employs TRBV25-1 and TRBJ1-5, with 8 bases that match TRBD1. Unmatched junction bases numbered 3, after V lost 9 bases and J lost 5 bases. Germline lookup yields CDR1 MGHDK and CDR2 SYGVNS. The CDR3 is made up of 12 amino acids. For the CDR3, the DNA is TGTGCCAGAGGACAGGGACATCAGCCCCAGCATTTT. It specifies CARGQGHQPQHF.

The chain uses TRBV12-3 or TRBV12-4 and TRBJ1-1; D gene unclear. Trimming shortened V by 8 bases and J by 0 bases, and 13 bases separated the two germline ends. The CDR3 spans 14 residues. The CDR3 here is CASAIDVMNTEAFF. Written as DNA, the CDR3 is TGTGCCAGCGCGATTGACGTAATGAACACTGAAGCTTTCTTT.

This clonotype was seen a few times. The chain is built from TRBV20-1 and TRBJ1-6; D is perhaps TRBD1 (5 bases). This CDR3 region has 15 residues. The germline gives CDR1 DFQATT, CDR2 SNEGSKA (reference sequence). V was pared by 2 bases and J by 5 bases, with 13 bases between. CDR3 sequence: CSARPGTPDNSPLHF. CDR3 sequence (DNA): TGCAGTGCTAGACCTGGGACGCCGGATAATTCACCCCTCCACTTT.

The CDR3 reads CASSQDWGGRGNGYTF. In nucleotides, the CDR3 is TGTGCCAGCAGCCAAGATTGGGGAGGGAGAGGTAATGGCTACACCTTC. The chain combines TRBV3-1 with TRBJ1-2; D gene uncertain. The CDR3 totals 16 residues. Germline CDR1 is LGHDT and CDR2 is YNNKEL (reference sequence). V lost 0 bases, J lost 6 bases, and 17 bases lay in between.